The TCR beta chain under discussion was sequenced for a study of blood T cell repertoires in COVID-19. Overall study: Whether acute or convalescent, the COVID-19 samples came from the United States, Italy and Spain. From T cells, B-cell-depleted T cells, or PBMCs came the material, which was cDNA or gDNA.

Original processing notes: Reference gene primers were amplified, and this amplification served to estimate nucleated cell counts. Assay used: immunoSEQ multiplex PCR; TCRdb lists only in-frame clones, some missing. The V and J calls and clone size come from that table; D and trimming were worked out from the DNA. The sample has 240,000 or so clones, roughly 88% seen once. Per germline, CDR1 SGHTA and CDR2 FQGNSA. Trimming shortened V by 3 bases and J by 10 bases, and 21 bases separated the two germline ends. The CDR3 has 16 amino acids. The chain employs TRBV7-2 and TRBJ1-4; tentative D call: TRBD1 (5 bases). The receptor's source is a woman aged 25-40 years with acute or convalescent COVID-19. Specimen: peripheral blood. The CDR3 here is CASSFGGTHVEGKLFF. As DNA, the CDR3 is TGTGCCAGCAGCTTCGGGGGTACGCACGTTGAGGGAAAACTGTTTTTT.